The 17 T cell receptor beta chains below were found in one sample sequenced in a study of CD8 T cells in Susac syndrome. Random hexamers were used to reverse transcribe an amount of about 0.5 to 1 ug RNA. TCRdb re-called the immunoSEQ multiplex PCR reads through MiXCR, storing one row per CDR3 protein. Here the sample spans 15,000 to 20,000 distinct CDR3 sequences, roughly 95% being singletons. Sequencing input: CD8+ T cells from PBMCs. Source of these receptors: a human donor in good health.

This chain uses TRBV7-8 with TRBJ2-1, with D hard to call. The V gene lost 1 base and the J gene lost 5 bases, with 9 bases spanning the gap. Germline lookup yields CDR1 SGHVS and CDR2 FQNEAQ. This CDR3 comprises 14 residues. This CDR3 is CASSLGTPDNEQFF. CDR3 nucleotide sequence: TGTGCCAGCAGCTTAGGGACCCCTGACAATGAGCAGTTCTTC.

The chain combines TRBV6-2 or TRBV6-3 with TRBJ2-2; possibly TRBD2 for D (5 bases). The V gene lost 0 bases and the J gene lost 5 bases, with 10 bases spanning the gap. Germline V CDR1 and CDR2: MNHEY, SVGEGT. CDR3 length: 15 amino acids. The CDR3 nucleotides read TGTGCCAGCAGTTACTCGAGAGGGCGGACCGGGGAGCTGTTTTTT. Amino acids: CASSYSRGRTGELFF.

The chain links TRBV29-1 to TRBJ1-2; D is perhaps TRBD1 (6 bases). Per germline, CDR1 SQVTM and CDR2 ANQGSEA. CDR3 length equals 11 residues. Between the trimmed V and J ends, which lost 6 bases and 6 bases, there was a span of 11 bases. In DNA form, the CDR3 reads TGCAGCGTCCGGGGGCGTGATGGCTACACCTTC. It yields the protein CSVRGRDGYTF. The full variable domain, completed using reference TRBV29-1 and TRBJ1-2, is SAVISQKPSRDICQRGTSLTIQCQVDSQVTMMFWYRQQPGQSLTLIATANQGSEATYESGFVIDKFPISRPNLTFSTLTVSNMSPEDSSIYLCSVRGRDGYTFGSGTRLTVV.

The rearrangement joins TRBV7-3 to TRBJ2-1; 8 bases are shared with TRBD2. The CDR3 is 17 residues long. The J segment lost 7 bases and the V segment lost 5 bases, leaving 16 bases of the junction unmatched. The germline CDR1 and CDR2 sequences are SGHTA and FQGTGA. The CDR3 loop reads CASSPAGGLPLQNEQFF. CDR3 bases: TGTGCCAGCAGCCCCGCGGGGGGACTACCGTTACAGAATGAGCAGTTCTTC.

This clonotype was detected once. V and J are TRBV28 and TRBJ2-3; 11 bases align to TRBD2. The CDR3 is 17 amino acids. Looked up from germline, CDR1 is MDHEN and CDR2 is SYDVKM. The V gene end was trimmed by 2 bases and the J gene end by 1 base; junction bases not matched to a gene: 5. CDR3 DNA sequence: TGTGCCAGCAGTTTAATACTAGCGGGAGATGGCACAGATACGCAGTATTTT. This encodes CASSLILAGDGTDTQYF. Complete variable domain (other parts from reference TRBV28 and TRBJ2-3): DVKVTQSSRYLVKRTGEKVFLECVQDMDHENMFWYRQDPGLGLRLIYFSYDVKMKEKGDIPEGYSVSREKKERFSLILESASTNQTSMYLCASSLILAGDGTDTQYFGPGTRLTVL.

The chain couples TRBV29-1 to TRBJ2-1; D call uncertain. CDR1 SQVTM and CDR2 ANQGSEA come from the germline V gene. Trimming left V 2 bases short and J 4 bases short, with 6 bases between. The CDR3 contains 12 residues. The CDR3 bases are TGCAGCGTTGAAACTGATTACAATGAGCAGTTCTTC. Residues: CSVETDYNEQFF.

The chain recombines TRBV7-8 with TRBJ2-3; TRBD2 aligns across 8 bases. The germline V gene has CDR1 SGHVS and CDR2 FQNEAQ. This CDR3 region has 15 residues. The junction had 2 bases not matched to a gene; V was cut back by 3 bases and J by 0 bases. CDR3 in amino acids: CASSLPSGSTDTQYF. CDR3 bases: TGTGCCAGCAGCTTGCCTAGCGGGAGCACAGATACGCAGTATTTT.

J is TRBJ2-7 and V is TRBV7-9; 11 bases map to TRBD1. V was pared by 5 bases and J by 4 bases, with 7 bases of the junction left unmatched. The V gene's germline CDR1 is SEHNR and CDR2 FQNEAQ (reference sequence). The CDR3 has 15 amino acids. The CDR3 spells CASSLGQGAAYEQYF. The CDR3 region has the DNA TGTGCCAGCAGCCTCGGACAGGGGGCGGCTTACGAGCAGTACTTC. The variable domain in full, completed from reference TRBV7-9 and TRBJ2-7, reads DTGVSQNPRHKITKRGQNVTFRCDPISEHNRLYWYRQTLGQGPEFLTYFQNEAQLEKSRLLSDRFSAERPKGSFSTLEIQRTEQGDSAMYLCASSLGQGAAYEQYFGPGTRLTVT.

The chain couples TRBV30 to TRBJ2-7; D is uncertain. Between the trimmed V and J ends, which lost 2 bases and 2 bases, there was a span of 13 bases. The CDR3 is 14 residues long. Germline V gene sequence: CDR1 GTSNPN, CDR2 SVGIG (reference sequence). The CDR3 DNA reads as TGTGCCTGGAGTATGGTCAGTTCAACCTACGAGCAGTACGTC. This codes for CAWSMVSSTYEQYV.

This chain joins TRBV19 and TRBJ2-2; D call uncertain. The CDR3 is 15 amino acids. The V gene's germline CDR1 is LNHDA and CDR2 SQIVND (reference sequence). V was pared by 3 bases and J by 0 bases, with 8 bases between. The CDR3 reads CASSMWSANTGELFF. The DNA for the CDR3 is TGTGCCAGTAGTATGTGGAGCGCGAACACCGGGGAGCTGTTTTTT.

The chain recombines TRBV5-6 with TRBJ2-7; no firm D call. The CDR3 covers 14 residues. Trimming stripped 0 bases from V and 2 bases from J, with 9 bases between. From germline, CDR1 is SGHDT and CDR2 YYEEEE. This CDR3 reads CASSLGRSTYEQYV. The CDR3 DNA reads as TGTGCCAGCAGCTTGGGTAGGTCAACCTACGAGCAGTACGTC.

V and J are TRBV7-2 and TRBJ2-1, with a possible D match to TRBD1 (6 bases). The CDR3 sequence is 15 residues long. The V end lost 5 bases, the J end lost 4 bases, and 15 bases lay between the germline ends. Germline-derived CDR1 and CDR2 are SGHTA and FQGNSA. The CDR3 DNA follows: TGTGCCAGCAGCGTAAGGGACATTCGGTACAATGAGCAGTTCTTC. Encoded protein: CASSVRDIRYNEQFF.

The V and J genes are TRBV7-9 and TRBJ2-6; D may be TRBD1 or TRBD2 (6 bases each). This CDR3 spans 17 amino acids. V shed 11 bases and J shed 2 bases, with 22 bases lying between them. Germline V gene sequence: CDR1 SEHNR, CDR2 FQNEAQ (reference sequence). The CDR3 sequence: CAGARLGGSPGANVLTF. The CDR3 DNA reads as TGTGCCGGCGCCCGATTGGGGGGCTCGCCTGGGGCCAACGTCCTGACTTTC.

The J gene is TRBJ1-1, the V gene TRBV29-1; 9 bases match TRBD1. Germline CDR1 SQVTM, CDR2 ANQGSEA. There are 11 residues in the CDR3. Trimming cost V 7 bases and J 5 bases; bases outside gene matches: 2. The CDR3 spells CSATGGTEAFF. The CDR3, as DNA: TGCAGCGCGACAGGGGGAACTGAAGCTTTCTTT.

This chain uses TRBV12-3 or TRBV12-4 with TRBJ2-7; D gene uncertain. There are 12 residues in the CDR3. V gave up 5 bases and J gave up 3 bases, with 8 bases separating them. The CDR3 sequence is CASSLNIYEQYF. CDR3 DNA sequence: TGTGCCAGCAGTCTGAATATCTACGAGCAGTACTTC.

The chain couples TRBV6-1 to TRBJ2-2; the match to TRBD2 covers 8 bases. The CDR3 covers 16 residues. With 6 bases clipped from V and 5 bases from J, the junction kept 11 bases outside the gene matches. Germline CDR1 is MNHNS and CDR2 is SASEGT. This CDR3 is CASSGLVGRVTGELFF. CDR3 sequence (DNA): TGTGCCAGCAGCGGTTTAGTCGGGAGGGTAACCGGGGAGCTGTTTTTT.

J is TRBJ2-7 and V is TRBV11-2; D call uncertain. Trimming took off 2 bases at V and 5 bases at J, with 13 bases between the two ends. The V gene's germline CDR1 is SGHAT and CDR2 FQNNGV. CDR3 length: 14 residues. The CDR3 DNA is TGTGCCAGCAGCTTACCCCGAGGCACCGACGAGCAGTACTTC. Translated, it gives CASSLPRGTDEQYF.